The 14 T cell receptor beta chains listed next were all sequenced from one sample in a study of T cell repertoires in cytomegalovirus infection. Which antigens these TCRs recognize remains unknown. TCRdb redid the calling of the reads with MiXCR, one entry per CDR3 protein. This table holds fewer than 1,000,000 distinct CDR3 sequences, roughly 31% found once. The sequenced sample was cultured CD8+ T cells from PBMCs, obtained from culture after CMV antigen stimulation. The receptors come from a human donor in good health (CMV status not recorded). Some clones in this sample may be carry-over from other donors' samples.

V and J are TRBV6-5 and TRBJ2-2; D may match TRBD1 or TRBD2 (6 bases each). V shed 5 bases and J shed 5 bases, with 15 bases lying between them. CDR3 size: 15 residues. Germline V gives CDR1 MNHEY, CDR2 SVGAGI. Here the CDR3 reads CASSPEGVGTGELFF. As DNA, the CDR3 is TGTGCCAGCAGTCCGGAGGGGGTTGGGACCGGGGAGCTGTTTTTT.

The chain couples TRBV7-9 to TRBJ2-7, with a tentative D call TRBD2 (7 bases). Germline CDR1 SEHNR, CDR2 FQNEAQ (reference sequence). Trimming took 0 bases from V and 4 from J, leaving 16 bases between them. This CDR3 has 16 residues. CDR3 residues: CASSLARGQRSYEQYV. The DNA of the CDR3 is TGTGCCAGCAGCTTAGCGCGGGGGCAGAGATCTTACGAGCAGTACGTC.

This clonotype was detected a few times. This chain joins TRBV6-6 and TRBJ2-7, with 9 nucleotides matching TRBD1. The CDR3 totals 14 residues. V lost 6 bases to trimming and J lost 5 bases; unmatched junction nucleotides: 8. Germline V lookup: CDR1 MNHNY, CDR2 SVGAGI (reference sequence). The CDR3 DNA reads as TGTGCCAGCAGCGCAGGACAGGGGAAGGACGAGCAGTACTTC. It yields the protein CASSAGQGKDEQYF.

Concerning this clonotype itself: The junction departs from germline at one end; a sequencing error may be responsible. The V gene is TRBV27, the J gene TRBJ2-1, with 13 bases identical to TRBD2. The CDR3 covers 16 residues. Germline assignment: CDR1 MNHEY and CDR2 SMNVEV (reference sequence). DNA of the CDR3: TGTGTCAGCAGTTCCGGGACTAGCGGGGTATACAATGAGCAGTTCTTC. Protein sequence: CVSSSGTSGVYNEQFF.

This clonotype was counted many times. The V and J genes are TRBV7-8 and TRBJ2-5; the match to TRBD1 covers 9 bases. The CDR3 is 13 amino acids. Germline V gives CDR1 SGHVS, CDR2 FQNEAQ. V gave up 5 bases and J gave up 5 bases; unmatched junction bases: 3. For the CDR3, the DNA is TGTGCCAGCAGCGCCGACAGGGGGGAGACCCAGTACTTC. The encoded protein is CASSADRGETQYF.

This clonotype was recorded many times. The junction shows a germline mismatch at one end, possibly a read error. The CDR3 sequence: CASSLGQGAYEQFF. The CDR3 nucleotides are TGTGCTAGCAGCTTAGGACAGGGGGCCTATGAGCAGTTCTTC. The chain joins TRBV7-7 to TRBJ2-1; 11 bases fit TRBD1. This CDR3 spans 14 amino acids. Germline CDR1 SSHAT, CDR2 FNYEAQ (reference sequence). The full variable domain, its missing parts supplied by reference TRBV7-7 and TRBJ2-1, is GAGVSQSPRYKVTKRGQDVTLRCDPISSHATLYWYQQALGQGPEFLTYFNYEAQPDKSGLPSDRFSAERPEGSISTLTIQRTEQRDSAMYRCASSLGQGAYEQFFGPGTRLTVL.

This rearrangement joins TRBV7-2 to TRBJ2-3; D possibly corresponds to TRBD2 (6 bases). The CDR3 consists of 15 residues. V was clipped by 6 bases and J by 6 bases, with 19 bases between them. In germline, CDR1 is SGHTA, CDR2 FQGNSA. CDR3: CASSESRGRFDTQYF. The CDR3 nucleotides read TGTGCCAGCAGTGAGTCGCGGGGCCGTTTTGATACGCAGTATTTT. Based on the CDR3 plus reference TRBV7-2 and TRBJ2-3, the full variable domain is GAGVSQSPSNKVTEKGKDVELRCDPISGHTALYWYRQSLGQGLEFLIYFQGNSAPDKSGLPSDRFSAERTGGSVSTLTIQRTQQEDSAVYLCASSESRGRFDTQYFGPGTRLTVL.

V and J are TRBV14 and TRBJ1-2; 8 nucleotides line up with TRBD1. The CDR3 totals 16 residues. Trimming cost V 2 bases and J 5 bases; bases outside gene matches: 10. CDR1 is SGHDN, CDR2 FVKESK, per germline. The CDR3 is CASSQWFTGGEYGYTF. Written as DNA, the CDR3 is TGTGCCAGCAGCCAATGGTTCACAGGGGGTGAATATGGCTACACCTTC.

The genes are TRBV6-2 or TRBV6-3 and TRBJ2-2; D not certain. Germline V gene data show CDR1 as MNHEY and CDR2 as SVGEGT. With 0 bases removed from V and 4 bases from J, the gap between germline ends came to 12 bases. The CDR3 has 16 residues. CDR3 protein: CASSYSRAGATGELFF. The CDR3 DNA sequence: TGTGCCAGCAGTTACTCCCGGGCCGGTGCCACCGGGGAGCTGTTTTTT.

This clonotype was counted between two and nine times. In DNA, the CDR3 is TGTGCCAGCAGTTACGGGGGACCCATGAACACTGAAGCTTTCTTT. Its translation: CASSYGGPMNTEAFF. The chain recombines TRBV6-5 with TRBJ1-1; tentative D call: TRBD1 (5 bases). The CDR3 is made up of 15 amino acids. The V and J ends lost 2 bases and 0 bases respectively, with 10 bases between them. Germline V gives CDR1 MNHEY, CDR2 SVGAGI.

This chain connects TRBV2 to TRBJ2-2; TRBD1 aligns across 8 bases. From germline, CDR1 is SNHLY and CDR2 FYNNEI. The V segment lost 6 bases and the J segment 4 bases; nucleotides outside the gene matches: 7. The CDR3 consists of 15 residues. Here the CDR3 reads CASRTGQGITGELFF. CDR3 DNA: TGTGCCAGCAGGACTGGACAGGGAATCACCGGGGAGCTGTTTTTT.

The genes are TRBV4-3 and TRBJ2-3; TRBD2 is a possible D gene (5 bases). Germline lookup yields CDR1 LGHNA and CDR2 YSLEER. V was cut by 1 base and J by 2 bases, with 16 bases left in between. CDR3 length equals 17 residues. CDR3 bases: TGCGCCAGCAGCCAAGCTTATCAGCGGAGTTTCACAGATACGCAGTATTTT. Residues: CASSQAYQRSFTDTQYF.

V gene TRBV14 combines with J gene TRBJ1-2, with D tentatively TRBD1 (6 bases). Trimming took 1 base from V and 5 from J, leaving 8 bases between them. The CDR3 is 13 amino acids. Per the germline V gene, CDR1 is SGHDN and CDR2 is FVKESK. The CDR3 sequence: CASSQGTAYGYTF. The CDR3 nucleotides read TGTGCCAGCAGCCAAGGGACAGCTTATGGCTACACCTTC.

V is TRBV7-6 and J is TRBJ2-7, with 8 bases matching TRBD1. Germline assignment: CDR1 SGHVS and CDR2 FNYEAQ. The CDR3 runs to 15 residues. With V trimmed by 4 bases and J by 2 bases, 7 bases remained unmatched. This chain's CDR3 is CASSSQGAEAYEQYF. The CDR3 DNA is TGTGCCAGCAGCTCCCAGGGGGCCGAAGCCTACGAGCAGTACTTC.